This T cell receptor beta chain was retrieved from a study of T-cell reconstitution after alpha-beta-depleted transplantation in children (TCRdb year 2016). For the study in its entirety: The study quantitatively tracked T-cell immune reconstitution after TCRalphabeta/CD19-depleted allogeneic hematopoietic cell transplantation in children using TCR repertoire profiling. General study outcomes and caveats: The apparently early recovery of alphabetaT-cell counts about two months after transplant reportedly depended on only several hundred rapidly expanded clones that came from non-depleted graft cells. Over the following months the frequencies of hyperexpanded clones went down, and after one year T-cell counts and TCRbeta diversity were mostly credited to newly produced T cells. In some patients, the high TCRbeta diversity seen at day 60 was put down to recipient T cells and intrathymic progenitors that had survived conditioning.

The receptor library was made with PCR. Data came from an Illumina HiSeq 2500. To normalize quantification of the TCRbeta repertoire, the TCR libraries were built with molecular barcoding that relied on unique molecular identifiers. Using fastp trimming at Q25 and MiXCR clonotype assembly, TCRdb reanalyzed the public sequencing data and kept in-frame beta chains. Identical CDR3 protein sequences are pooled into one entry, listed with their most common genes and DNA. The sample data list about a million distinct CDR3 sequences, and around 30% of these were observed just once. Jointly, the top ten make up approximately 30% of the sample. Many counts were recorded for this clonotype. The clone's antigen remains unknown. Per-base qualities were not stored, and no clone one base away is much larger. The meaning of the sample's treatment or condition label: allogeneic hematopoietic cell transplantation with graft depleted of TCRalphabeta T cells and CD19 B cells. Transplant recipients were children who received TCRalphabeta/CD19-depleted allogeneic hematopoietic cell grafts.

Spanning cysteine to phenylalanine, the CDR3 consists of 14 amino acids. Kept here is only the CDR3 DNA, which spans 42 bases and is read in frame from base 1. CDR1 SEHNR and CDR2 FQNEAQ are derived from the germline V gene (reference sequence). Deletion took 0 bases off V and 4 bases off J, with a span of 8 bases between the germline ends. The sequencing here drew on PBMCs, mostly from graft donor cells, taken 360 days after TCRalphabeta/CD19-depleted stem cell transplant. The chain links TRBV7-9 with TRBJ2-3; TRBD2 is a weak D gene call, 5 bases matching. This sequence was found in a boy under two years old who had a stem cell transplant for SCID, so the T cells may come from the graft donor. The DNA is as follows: TGTGCCAGCAGCTTAGCGAGGGAAGCAGATACGCAGTATTTT. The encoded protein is CASSLAREADTQYF.